This T cell receptor beta chain emerged from a study of identical twins. Relative to its sample, this clonotype is medium-sized (0.01 to 0.1%). TCRdb reanalysed the 5' RACE reads using MiXCR and keeps one entry per CDR3 protein. The table shows some 760,000 distinct CDR3 sequences, with roughly 18% occurring only once. The same data also went into a second study, on T cells expressing NK-cell markers.

The sequenced sample was PBMCs. The receptor's source is a woman aged 18-29 years in good health.

CDR3 loop: CSAGLAGETDTQYF. The CDR3, as DNA: TGCAGTGCTGGACTAGCGGGAGAGACAGATACGCAGTATTTT. The chain uses TRBV20-1 and TRBJ2-3; TRBD2 matches 13 bases. J was trimmed by 3 bases and V by 5 bases; bases with no gene match: 2. In germline, CDR1 is DFQATT, CDR2 SNEGSKA (reference sequence). This CDR3 is built from 14 residues.